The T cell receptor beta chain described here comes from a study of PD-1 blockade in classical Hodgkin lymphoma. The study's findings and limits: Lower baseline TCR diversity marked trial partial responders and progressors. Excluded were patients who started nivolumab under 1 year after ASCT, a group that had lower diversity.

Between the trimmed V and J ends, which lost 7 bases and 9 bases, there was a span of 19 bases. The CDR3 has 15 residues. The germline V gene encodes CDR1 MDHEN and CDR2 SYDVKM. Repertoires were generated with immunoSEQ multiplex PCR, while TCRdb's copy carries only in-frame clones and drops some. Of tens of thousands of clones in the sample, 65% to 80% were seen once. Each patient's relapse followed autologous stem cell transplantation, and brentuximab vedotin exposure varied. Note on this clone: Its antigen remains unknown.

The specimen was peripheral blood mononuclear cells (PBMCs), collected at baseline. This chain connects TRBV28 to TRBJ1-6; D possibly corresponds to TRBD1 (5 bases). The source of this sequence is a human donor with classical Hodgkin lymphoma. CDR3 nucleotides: TGTGCCAGCACCGGATCCTCAGGGAGGGGTTCACCCCTCCACTTT. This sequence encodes CASTGSSGRGSPLHF.